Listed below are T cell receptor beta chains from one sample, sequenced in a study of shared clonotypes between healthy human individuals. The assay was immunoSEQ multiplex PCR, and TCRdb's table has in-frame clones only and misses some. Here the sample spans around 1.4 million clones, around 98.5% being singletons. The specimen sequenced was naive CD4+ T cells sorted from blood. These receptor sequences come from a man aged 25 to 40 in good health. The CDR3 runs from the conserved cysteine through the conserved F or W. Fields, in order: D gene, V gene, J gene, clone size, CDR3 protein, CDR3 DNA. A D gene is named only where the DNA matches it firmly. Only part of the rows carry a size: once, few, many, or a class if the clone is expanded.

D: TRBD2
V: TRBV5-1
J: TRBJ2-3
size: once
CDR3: CASSTSGRAADTQYF
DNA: TGCGCCAGCAGCACTAGCGGGAGGGCCGCAGATACGCAGTATTTT

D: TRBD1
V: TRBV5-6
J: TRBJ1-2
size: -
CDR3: CASSLRQGEGGYTF
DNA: TGTGCCAGCAGCCTACGACAGGGGGAAGGTGGCTACACCTTC

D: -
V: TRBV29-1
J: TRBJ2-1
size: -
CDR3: CSVRPYNEQFF
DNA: TGCAGCGTCAGACCGTACAATGAGCAGTTCTTC

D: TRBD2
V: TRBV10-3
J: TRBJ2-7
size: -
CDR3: CATTLAGGREYEQYF
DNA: TGTGCCACGACCTTAGCGGGAGGGAGAGAATACGAGCAGTACTTC

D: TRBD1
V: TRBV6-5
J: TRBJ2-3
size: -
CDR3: CASSLTGEVRDTQYF
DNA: TGTGCCAGCAGTTTGACAGGGGAGGTCAGAGATACGCAGTATTTT

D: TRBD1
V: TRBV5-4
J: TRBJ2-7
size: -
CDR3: CASSEPGQLAYEQYF
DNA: TGTGCCAGCAGCGAACCGGGACAGCTAGCCTACGAGCAGTACTTC

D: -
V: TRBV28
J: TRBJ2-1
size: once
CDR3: CASRPFAGIANNEQFF
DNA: TGTGCCAGCAGACCGTTTGCCGGGATTGCGAACAATGAGCAGTTCTTC

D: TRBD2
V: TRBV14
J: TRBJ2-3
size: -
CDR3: CASSQQSGTRTDTQYF
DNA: TGTGCCAGCAGCCAACAGAGCGGGACCCGCACAGATACGCAGTATTTT

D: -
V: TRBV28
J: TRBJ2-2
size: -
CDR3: CASSLGQNTGELFF
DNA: TGTGCCAGCAGTTTAGGACAGAACACCGGGGAGCTGTTTTTT

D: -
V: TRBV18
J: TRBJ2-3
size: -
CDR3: CASSPTPVADTQYF
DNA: TGTGCCAGCTCACCAACGCCGGTAGCGGATACGCAGTATTTT

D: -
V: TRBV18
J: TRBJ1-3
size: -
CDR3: CASSPRYRDDSGNTIYF
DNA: TGTGCCAGCTCACCACGCTACAGGGACGACTCTGGAAACACCATATATTTT

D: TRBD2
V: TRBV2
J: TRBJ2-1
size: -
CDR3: CASSENRSGRTGNEQFF
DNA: TGTGCCAGCAGTGAAAATAGGAGCGGGAGAACGGGGAATGAGCAGTTCTTC

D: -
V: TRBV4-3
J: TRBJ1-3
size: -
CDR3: CASSQEQFSGNTIYF
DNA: TGCGCCAGCAGCCAAGAACAGTTCTCTGGAAACACCATATATTTT

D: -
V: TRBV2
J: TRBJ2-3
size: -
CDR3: CASGRTRADTQYF
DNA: TGTGCCAGCGGCCGGACTCGGGCAGATACGCAGTATTTT

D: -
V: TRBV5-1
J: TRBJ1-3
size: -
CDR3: CASKAGRASGNTIYF
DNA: TGCGCCAGCAAGGCCGGAAGGGCTTCTGGAAACACCATATATTTT

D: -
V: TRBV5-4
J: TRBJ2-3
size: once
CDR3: CASSLGLDTDTQYF
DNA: TGTGCCAGCAGCTTGGGACTAGATACAGATACGCAGTATTTT

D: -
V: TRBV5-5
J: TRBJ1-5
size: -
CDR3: CASSLDEFTGMPQHF
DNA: TGTGCCAGCAGCCTGGATGAATTTACGGGAATGCCCCAGCATTTT

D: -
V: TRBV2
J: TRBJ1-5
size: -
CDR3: CASSEGLPWGQPQHF
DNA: TGTGCCAGCAGTGAAGGTCTCCCTTGGGGACAGCCCCAGCATTTT

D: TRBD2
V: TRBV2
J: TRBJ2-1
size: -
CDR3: CASSEARVAGVAEQFF
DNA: TGTGCCAGCAGTGAAGCGCGGGTAGCGGGAGTGGCTGAGCAGTTCTTC

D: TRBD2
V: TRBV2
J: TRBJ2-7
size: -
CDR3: CASSVTSGTRYGEQYF
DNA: TGTGCCAGCAGTGTCACTTCCGGGACTAGATATGGGGAGCAGTACTTC

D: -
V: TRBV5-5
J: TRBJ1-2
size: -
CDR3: CASSPGGRSGYGYTF
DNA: TGTGCCAGCAGCCCCGGGGGGCGGTCGGGATATGGCTACACCTTC

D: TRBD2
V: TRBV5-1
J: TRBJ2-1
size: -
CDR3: CASSPQLAGNEQFF
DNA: TGCGCCAGCAGCCCCCAGTTAGCGGGCAATGAGCAGTTCTTC

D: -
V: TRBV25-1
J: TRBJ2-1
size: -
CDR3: CASSEFRAGGRNEQFF
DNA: TGTGCCAGCAGTGAATTCCGGGCAGGGGGGCGAAATGAGCAGTTCTTC

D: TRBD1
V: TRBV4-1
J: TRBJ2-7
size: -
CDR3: CASSPGQGSSYEQYF
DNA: TGCGCCAGCAGCCCGGGACAGGGTAGCTCCTACGAGCAGTACTTC

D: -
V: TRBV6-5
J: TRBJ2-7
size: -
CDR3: CASSYSSPKQYF
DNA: TGTGCCAGCAGTTACTCGAGCCCGAAGCAGTACTTC

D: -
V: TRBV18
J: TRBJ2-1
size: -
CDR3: CASSPFADRYNEQFF
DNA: TGTGCCAGCTCACCGTTTGCAGACAGGTACAATGAGCAGTTCTTC

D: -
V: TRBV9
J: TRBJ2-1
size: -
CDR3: CASSTTERSYNEQFF
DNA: TGTGCCAGCAGTACTACGGAACGCTCCTACAATGAGCAGTTCTTC

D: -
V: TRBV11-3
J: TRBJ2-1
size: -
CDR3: CASSLEPQSYNEQFF
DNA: TGTGCCAGCAGCTTAGAGCCCCAGTCCTACAATGAGCAGTTCTTC

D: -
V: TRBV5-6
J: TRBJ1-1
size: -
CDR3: CASSLLRMGTEAFF
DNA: TGTGCCAGCAGCTTGCTCAGGATGGGCACTGAAGCTTTCTTT

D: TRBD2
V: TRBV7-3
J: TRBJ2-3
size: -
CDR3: CASSSGLAGGVDTQYF
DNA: TGTGCCAGCAGCTCAGGACTAGCGGGAGGGGTAGATACGCAGTATTTT

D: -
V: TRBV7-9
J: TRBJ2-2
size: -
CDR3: CASSLDGTGELFF
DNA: TGTGCCAGCAGCTTGGACGGCACCGGGGAGCTGTTTTTT

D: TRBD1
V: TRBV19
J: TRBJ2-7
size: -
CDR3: CASSGQGSYEQYF
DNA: TGTGCCAGTAGTGGACAGGGTTCCTACGAGCAGTACTTC

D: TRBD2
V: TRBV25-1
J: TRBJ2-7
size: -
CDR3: CASRGSGSHHEQYF
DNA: TGTGCCAGCAGGGGGAGCGGGAGCCACCACGAGCAGTACTTC

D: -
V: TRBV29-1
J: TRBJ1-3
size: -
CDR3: CSVDLGGNTIYF
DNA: TGCAGCGTTGATTTAGGTGGAAACACCATATATTTT

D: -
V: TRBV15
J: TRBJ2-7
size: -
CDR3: CATSRDRSYEQYF
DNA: TGTGCCACCAGCAGAGATCGAAGTTACGAGCAGTACTTC

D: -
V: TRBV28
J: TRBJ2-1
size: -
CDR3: CASRETDAYNEQFF
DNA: TGTGCCAGCAGAGAGACGGATGCCTACAATGAGCAGTTCTTC

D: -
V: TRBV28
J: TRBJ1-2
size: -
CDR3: CASRILSRDDYGYTF
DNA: TGTGCCAGCAGGATTTTATCCCGGGATGACTATGGCTACACCTTC

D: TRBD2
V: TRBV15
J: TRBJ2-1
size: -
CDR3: CATSKGLAHGNYNEQFF
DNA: TGTGCCACCAGCAAAGGACTAGCGCATGGAAACTACAATGAGCAGTTCTTC

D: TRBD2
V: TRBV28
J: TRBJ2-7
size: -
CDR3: CASSLGGSHEQYF
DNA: TGTGCCAGCAGTTTGGGCGGGAGCCACGAGCAGTACTTC

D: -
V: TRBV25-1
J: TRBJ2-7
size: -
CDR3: CASSEGYEQYF
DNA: TGTGCCAGCAGTGAAGGCTACGAGCAGTACTTC

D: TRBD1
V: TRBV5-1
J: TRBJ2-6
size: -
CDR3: CASSLEQGAPGANVLTF
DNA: TGCGCCAGCAGCTTGGAGCAGGGGGCGCCTGGGGCCAACGTCCTGACTTTC

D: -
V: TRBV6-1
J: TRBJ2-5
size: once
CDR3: CASSVAGYQETQYF
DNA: TGTGCCAGCAGTGTGGCGGGGTACCAAGAGACCCAGTACTTC

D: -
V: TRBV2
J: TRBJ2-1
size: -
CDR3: CASMRTSFGNEQFF
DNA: TGTGCCAGCATGCGGACTTCCTTCGGCAATGAGCAGTTCTTC

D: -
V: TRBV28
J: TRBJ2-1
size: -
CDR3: CASSPRDLRLYNEQFF
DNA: TGTGCCAGCAGCCCTAGGGACTTGAGACTTTACAATGAGCAGTTCTTC

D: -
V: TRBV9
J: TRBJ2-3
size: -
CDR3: CASSPPGLAGTDTQYF
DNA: TGTGCCAGCAGCCCCCCAGGATTAGCGGGCACAGATACGCAGTATTTT

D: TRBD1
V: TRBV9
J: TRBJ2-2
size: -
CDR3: CASSVTGTGDGGRWTGELFF
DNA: TGTGCCAGCAGCGTAACCGGGACAGGGGATGGAGGGCGTTGGACCGGGGAGCTGTTTTTT

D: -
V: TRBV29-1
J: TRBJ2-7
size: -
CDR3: CSVEDPGTPSYEQYF
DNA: TGCAGCGTTGAAGATCCGGGGACCCCGAGCTACGAGCAGTACTTC

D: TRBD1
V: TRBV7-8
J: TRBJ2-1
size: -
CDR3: CASSLGLRGRSLNEQFF
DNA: TGTGCCAGCAGCTTGGGCCTCAGGGGGCGATCCTTAAATGAGCAGTTCTTC

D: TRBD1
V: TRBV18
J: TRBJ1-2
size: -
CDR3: CASSDGTGVNYGYTF
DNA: TGTGCCAGCTCAGACGGGACAGGAGTCAACTATGGCTACACCTTC

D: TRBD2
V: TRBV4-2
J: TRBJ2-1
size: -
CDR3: CASSRVETSGRGGEQFF
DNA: TGTGCCAGCAGCCGCGTAGAGACTAGCGGGAGAGGAGGTGAGCAGTTCTTC

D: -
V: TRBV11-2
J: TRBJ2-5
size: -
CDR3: CASSLAGRGGYQETQYF
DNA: TGTGCCAGCAGCTTGGCGGGCAGAGGGGGGTACCAAGAGACCCAGTACTTC

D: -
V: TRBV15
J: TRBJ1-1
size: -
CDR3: CATSKARATEAFF
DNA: TGTGCCACCAGCAAGGCGAGAGCAACTGAAGCTTTCTTT

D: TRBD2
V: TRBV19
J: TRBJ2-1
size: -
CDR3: CASSISPPLAGIYNEQFF
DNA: TGTGCCAGTAGTATATCCCCCCCACTAGCGGGAATCTACAATGAGCAGTTCTTC

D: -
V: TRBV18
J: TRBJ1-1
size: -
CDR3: CASSPQSARADTEAFF
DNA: TGTGCCAGCTCACCCCAAAGCGCCAGGGCCGACACTGAAGCTTTCTTT

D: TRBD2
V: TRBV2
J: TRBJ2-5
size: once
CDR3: CARATSGRRETQYF
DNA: TGTGCCAGGGCGACTAGCGGGAGGAGAGAGACCCAGTACTTC

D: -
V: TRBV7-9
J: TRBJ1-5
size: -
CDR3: CASSLDRGGNQPQHF
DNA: TGTGCCAGCAGCCTGGACAGAGGGGGCAATCAGCCCCAGCATTTT

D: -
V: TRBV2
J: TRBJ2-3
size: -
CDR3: CASTEGDYPPQYF
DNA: TGTGCCAGCACCGAGGGGGACTACCCTCCGCAGTATTTT

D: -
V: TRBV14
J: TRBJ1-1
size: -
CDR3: CASSQVGQEAFF
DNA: TGTGCCAGCAGCCAAGTTGGACAGGAAGCTTTCTTT